These T cell receptor beta chains were read from a single sample in a study of blood T cells in healthy people across ages. Each CDR3 protein is one row after TCRdb ran MiXCR on the 5' RACE reads. Here the sample spans 700,000 to 950,000 distinct CDR3 sequences, nearly 60% being singletons. The sample was blood. Every receptor here comes from a man aged 25-40 years in good health. Both conserved end residues are part of each CDR3. D genes are given only for firm matches. For some rows the clone size is stated as once, few or many, or as a class when expanded; others skip it.

clone_size: -
v_call: TRBV25-1
j_call: TRBJ1-6
d_call: -
cdr3_aa: CASSEWGDSPLHF
cdr3_nt: TGTGCCAGCAGTGAATGGGGAGATTCACCCCTCCACTTT

clone_size: few
v_call: TRBV27
j_call: TRBJ2-5
d_call: -
cdr3_aa: CASSFHPSGQETQYF
cdr3_nt: TGTGCCAGCAGTTTCCACCCCAGTGGACAAGAGACCCAGTACTTC

clone_size: -
v_call: TRBV18
j_call: TRBJ1-2
d_call: -
cdr3_aa: CASSPPARGGYTF
cdr3_nt: TGTGCCAGCTCACCACCGGCCCGGGGTGGCTACACCTTC

clone_size: -
v_call: TRBV6-2/TRBV6-3
j_call: TRBJ2-5
d_call: TRBD2
cdr3_aa: CASTGLAQETQYF
cdr3_nt: TGTGCCAGCACCGGACTAGCTCAAGAGACCCAGTACTTC

clone_size: once
v_call: TRBV7-8
j_call: TRBJ2-1
d_call: TRBD2
cdr3_aa: CASSSQAVAGAFYEQFF
cdr3_nt: TGTGCCAGCAGCTCGCAAGCGGTTGCGGGAGCCTTCTATGAGCAGTTCTTC

clone_size: -
v_call: TRBV6-6
j_call: TRBJ2-7
d_call: -
cdr3_aa: CASSYSGDGYYEQYF
cdr3_nt: TGTGCCAGCAGTTACTCCGGGGACGGCTACTACGAGCAGTACTTC

clone_size: few
v_call: TRBV27
j_call: TRBJ1-5
d_call: -
cdr3_aa: CASSLTLNSNQPQHF
cdr3_nt: TGTGCCAGCAGTTTAACTTTGAACAGCAATCAGCCCCAGCATTTT

clone_size: -
v_call: TRBV20-1
j_call: TRBJ2-7
d_call: -
cdr3_aa: CSATSGSSYNEQYF
cdr3_nt: TGCAGTGCTACGTCCGGGAGCTCCTACAATGAGCAGTACTTC

clone_size: -
v_call: TRBV6-5
j_call: TRBJ2-1
d_call: -
cdr3_aa: CASSYGAGDYSEQFF
cdr3_nt: TGTGCCAGCAGTTATGGGGCAGGGGATTATAGTGAGCAGTTCTTC

clone_size: -
v_call: TRBV2
j_call: TRBJ1-2
d_call: -
cdr3_aa: CASSEFPTDVSRQNYGYTF
cdr3_nt: TGTGCCAGCAGTGAATTCCCGACGGACGTAAGCCGTCAAAACTATGGCTACACCTTC

clone_size: -
v_call: TRBV6-2/TRBV6-3
j_call: TRBJ2-7
d_call: TRBD1
cdr3_aa: CASRRTGDGEQYF
cdr3_nt: TGTGCCAGCAGACGAACAGGGGATGGGGAGCAGTACTTC

clone_size: -
v_call: TRBV5-5
j_call: TRBJ2-1
d_call: TRBD2
cdr3_aa: CASSIAGGPDEQFF
cdr3_nt: TGTGCCAGCAGCATAGCGGGAGGGCCGGATGAGCAGTTCTTC